This TCR beta chain emerged from a study of T cells after yellow fever vaccination. As for the study in general: Preparation of fractions with low cell numbers was performed using SMART-Seq v4 Ultra Low Input.

The CDR3 has 13 amino acids. The V gene lost 4 bases and the J gene lost 2 bases, with 11 bases spanning the gap. Germline-derived CDR1 and CDR2 are DFQATT and SNEGSKA (reference sequence). Conversion of TCR transcripts into cDNA relied on 5'RACE template switching, which added a universal primer site and UMIs. TCRdb reprocessed the 5' RACE reads with MiXCR, giving one entry per CDR3 protein. The sample holds under 550,000 distinct CDR3 sequences; 20% to 25% are singletons and the top ten take around 16%. This clonotype was counted between two and nine times. The antigen remains undetermined. Whole-study results and caveats: It was a small share of clonotypes that appeared in both CD4 and CD8 compartments. Reappearance after the booster was observed for most primary-vaccination clones (roughly 97% CD4, less than 90% CD8).

The rearrangement links TRBV20-1 to TRBJ1-2; tentatively, D is TRBD1 (6 bases). The receptor was isolated from a man between 18 and 35 years old who received the YFV17D yellow fever vaccine. The sample consisted of PBMCs, taken 20 to 25 days after the first yellow fever vaccination. The CDR3 here is CSATTTGNYGYTF. Written as DNA, the CDR3 is TGCAGTGCTACCACTACAGGGAACTATGGCTACACCTTC.